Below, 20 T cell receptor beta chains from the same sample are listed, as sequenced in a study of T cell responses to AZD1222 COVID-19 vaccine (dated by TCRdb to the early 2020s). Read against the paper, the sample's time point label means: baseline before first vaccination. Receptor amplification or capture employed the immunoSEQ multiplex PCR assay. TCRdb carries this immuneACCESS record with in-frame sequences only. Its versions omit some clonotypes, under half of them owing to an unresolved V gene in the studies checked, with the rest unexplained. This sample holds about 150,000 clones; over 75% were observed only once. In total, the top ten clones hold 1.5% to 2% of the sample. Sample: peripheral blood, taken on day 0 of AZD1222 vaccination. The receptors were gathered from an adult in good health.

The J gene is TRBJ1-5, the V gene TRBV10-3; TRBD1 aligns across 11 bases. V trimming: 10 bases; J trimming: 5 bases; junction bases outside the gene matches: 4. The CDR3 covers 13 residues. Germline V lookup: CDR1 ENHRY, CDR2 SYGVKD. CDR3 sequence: CATGQGAYQPQHF. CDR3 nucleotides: TGTGCCACTGGACAGGGGGCTTATCAGCCCCAGCATTTT.

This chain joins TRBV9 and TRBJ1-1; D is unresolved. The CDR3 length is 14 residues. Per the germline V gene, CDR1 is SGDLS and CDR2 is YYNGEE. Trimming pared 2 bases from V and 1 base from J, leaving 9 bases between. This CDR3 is CASSVLMGNTEAFF. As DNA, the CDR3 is TGTGCCAGCAGCGTTCTCATGGGGAACACTGAAGCTTTCTTT.

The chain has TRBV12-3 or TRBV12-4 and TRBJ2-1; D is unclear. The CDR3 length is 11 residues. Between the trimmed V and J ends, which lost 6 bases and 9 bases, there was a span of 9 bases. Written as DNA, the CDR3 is TGTGCCAGCAGGCAAGATAGTGAGCAGTTCTTC. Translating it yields CASRQDSEQFF.

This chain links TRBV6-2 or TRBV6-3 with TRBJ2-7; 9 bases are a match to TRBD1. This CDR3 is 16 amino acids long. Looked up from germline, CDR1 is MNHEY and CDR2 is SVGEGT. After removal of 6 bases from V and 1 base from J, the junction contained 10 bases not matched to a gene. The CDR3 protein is CASSSPRDRVSYEQYF. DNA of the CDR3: TGTGCCAGCAGCTCCCCCCGGGACAGGGTGTCCTACGAGCAGTACTTC.

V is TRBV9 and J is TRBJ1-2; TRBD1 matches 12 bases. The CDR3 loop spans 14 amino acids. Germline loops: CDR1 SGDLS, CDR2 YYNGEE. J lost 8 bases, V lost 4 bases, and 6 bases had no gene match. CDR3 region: CASSRDRGRGGYTF. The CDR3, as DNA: TGTGCCAGCAGCCGGGACAGGGGGCGAGGAGGCTACACCTTC. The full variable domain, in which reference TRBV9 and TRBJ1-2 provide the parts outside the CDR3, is DSGVTQTPKHLITATGQRVTLRCSPRSGDLSVYWYQQSLDQGLQFLIQYYNGEERAKGNILERFSAQQFPDLHSELNLSSLELGDSALYFCASSRDRGRGGYTFGSGTRLTVV.

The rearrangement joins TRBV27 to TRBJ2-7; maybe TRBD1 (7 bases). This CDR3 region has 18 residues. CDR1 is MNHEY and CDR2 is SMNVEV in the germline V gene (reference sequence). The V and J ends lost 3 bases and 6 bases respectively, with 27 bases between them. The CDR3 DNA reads TGTGCCAGCAGTTTGTCGCAGGGGGGCCTTTTCGGTCTTACCGAGCAGTACTTC. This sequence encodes CASSLSQGGLFGLTEQYF.

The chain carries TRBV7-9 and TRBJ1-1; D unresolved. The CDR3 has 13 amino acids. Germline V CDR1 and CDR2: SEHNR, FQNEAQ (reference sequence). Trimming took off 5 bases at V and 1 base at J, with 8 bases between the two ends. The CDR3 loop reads CASSPKGNTEAFF. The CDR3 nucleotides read TGTGCCAGCAGCCCGAAGGGGAACACTGAAGCTTTCTTT.

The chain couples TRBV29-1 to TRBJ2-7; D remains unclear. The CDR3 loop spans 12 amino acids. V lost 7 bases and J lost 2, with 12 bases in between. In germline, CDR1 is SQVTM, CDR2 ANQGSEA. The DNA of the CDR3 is TGCAGCGGCGGAACCAGCGCCTACGAGCAGTACTTC. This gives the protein CSGGTSAYEQYF.

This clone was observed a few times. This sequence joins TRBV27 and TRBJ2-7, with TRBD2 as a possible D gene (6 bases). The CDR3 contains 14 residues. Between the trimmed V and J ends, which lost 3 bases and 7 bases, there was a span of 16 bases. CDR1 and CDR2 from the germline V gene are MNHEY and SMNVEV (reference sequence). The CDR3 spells CASSFRRGGVEQYF. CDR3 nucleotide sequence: TGTGCCAGCAGTTTTCGGCGGGGTGGGGTAGAGCAGTACTTC.

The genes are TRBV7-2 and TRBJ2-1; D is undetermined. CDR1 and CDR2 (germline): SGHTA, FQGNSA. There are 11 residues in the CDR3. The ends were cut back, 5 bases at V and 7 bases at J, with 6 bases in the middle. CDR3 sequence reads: CASSLGNEQFF. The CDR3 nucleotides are TGTGCCAGCAGCCTCGGGAATGAGCAGTTCTTC.

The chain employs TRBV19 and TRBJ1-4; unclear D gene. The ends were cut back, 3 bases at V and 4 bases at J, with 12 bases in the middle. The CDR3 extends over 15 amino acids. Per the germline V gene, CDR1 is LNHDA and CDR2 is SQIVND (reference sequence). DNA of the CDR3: TGTGCCAGTAGTATCGGGCAGGCCCGTAATGAAAAACTGTTTTTT. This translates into CASSIGQARNEKLFF.

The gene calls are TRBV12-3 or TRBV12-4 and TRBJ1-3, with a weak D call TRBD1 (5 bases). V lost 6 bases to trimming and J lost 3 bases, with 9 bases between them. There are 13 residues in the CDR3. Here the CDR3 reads CASRGVGGNTIYF. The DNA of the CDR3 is TGTGCCAGCAGGGGGGTGGGTGGAAACACCATATATTTT.

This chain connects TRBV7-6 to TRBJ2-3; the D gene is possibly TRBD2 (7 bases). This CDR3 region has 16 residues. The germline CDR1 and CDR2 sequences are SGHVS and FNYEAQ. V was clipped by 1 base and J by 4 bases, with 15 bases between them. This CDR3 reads CASSLGGGGFSDTQYF. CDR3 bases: TGTGCCAGCAGCTTAGGGGGAGGGGGTTTCTCAGATACGCAGTATTTT.

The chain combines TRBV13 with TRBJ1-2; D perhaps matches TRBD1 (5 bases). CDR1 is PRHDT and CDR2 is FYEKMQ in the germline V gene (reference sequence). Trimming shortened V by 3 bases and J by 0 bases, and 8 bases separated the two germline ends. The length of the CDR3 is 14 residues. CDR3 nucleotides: TGTGCCAGCAGCTTCCAGGGAACTAACTATGGCTACACCTTC. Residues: CASSFQGTNYGYTF.

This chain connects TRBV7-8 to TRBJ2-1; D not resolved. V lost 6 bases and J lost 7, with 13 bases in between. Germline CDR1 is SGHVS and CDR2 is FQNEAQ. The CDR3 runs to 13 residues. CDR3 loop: CASRRTTPNEQFF. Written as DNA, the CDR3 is TGTGCCAGCAGACGAACAACGCCGAATGAGCAGTTCTTC.

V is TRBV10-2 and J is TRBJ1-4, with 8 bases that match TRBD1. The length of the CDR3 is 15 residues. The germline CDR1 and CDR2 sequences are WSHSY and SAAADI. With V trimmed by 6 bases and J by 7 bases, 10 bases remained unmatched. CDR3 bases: TGCGCCAGCAGCCCAACCGGGACAGGCGGTGAAAAACTGTTTTTT. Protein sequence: CASSPTGTGGEKLFF.

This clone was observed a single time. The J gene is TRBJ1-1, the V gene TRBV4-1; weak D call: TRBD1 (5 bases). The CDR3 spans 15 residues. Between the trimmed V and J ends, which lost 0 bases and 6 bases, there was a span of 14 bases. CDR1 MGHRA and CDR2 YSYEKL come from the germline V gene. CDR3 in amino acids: CASSQERGIGAEAFF. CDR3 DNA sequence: TGCGCCAGCAGCCAAGAAAGGGGTATAGGCGCTGAAGCTTTCTTT.

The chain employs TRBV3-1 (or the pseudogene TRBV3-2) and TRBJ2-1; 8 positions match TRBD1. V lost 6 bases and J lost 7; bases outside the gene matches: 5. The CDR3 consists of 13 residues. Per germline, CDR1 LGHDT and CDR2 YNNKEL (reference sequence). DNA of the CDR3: TGTGCCAGCAGGCAGGGGGCTAGGAATGAGCAGTTCTTC. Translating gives CASRQGARNEQFF.

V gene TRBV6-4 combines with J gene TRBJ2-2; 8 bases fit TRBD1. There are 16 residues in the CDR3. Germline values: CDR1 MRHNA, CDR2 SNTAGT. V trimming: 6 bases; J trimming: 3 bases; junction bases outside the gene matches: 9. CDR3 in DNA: TGTGCCAGCAGAGCAGGGGGCACTACGGACACCGGGGAGCTGTTTTTT. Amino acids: CASRAGGTTDTGELFF.

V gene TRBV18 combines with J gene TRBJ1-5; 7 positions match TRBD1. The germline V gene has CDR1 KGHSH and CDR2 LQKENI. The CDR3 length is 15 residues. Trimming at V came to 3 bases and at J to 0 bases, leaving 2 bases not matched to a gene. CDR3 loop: CASSPGQISNQPQHF. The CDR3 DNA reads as TGTGCCAGCTCACCGGGACAGATTAGCAATCAGCCCCAGCATTTT.